This note documents a single T cell receptor (beta chain) sequence. This record belongs to a study of shared clonotypes between healthy human individuals. Trimming pared 0 bases from V and 2 bases from J, leaving 7 bases between. The CDR3 runs to 14 residues. Germline V gene data show CDR1 as MNHNY and CDR2 as SVGAGI (reference sequence). In replicate PCRs of sorted subsets, about 220 ng DNA, about 30,000 T cell genomes, was used. Produced via immunoSEQ multiplex PCR; TCRdb's table is partial and in-frame only. The data hold around 700,000 clones, with over 65% observed a single time. This clonotype originated in a woman aged 30 to 39 in good health. V is TRBV6-6 and J is TRBJ1-2; no reliable D call. The sequencing input was memory CD4+ T cells sorted from blood. The subset denotes: CD45RA-negative fraction. The CDR3 region has the DNA TGTGCCAGCAGTTACTCTCACGGAAACTATGGCTACACCTTC. It translates to CASSYSHGNYGYTF.